These 8 T cell receptor beta chains were all obtained from the same sample, sequenced in a study of breast tumors, draining lymph nodes, adjacent tissues. Breast cancer patients provided tissue from their axillary draining lymph nodes. TCRdb re-called the multiplex PCR reads with MiXCR, one entry per CDR3 protein. This sample has about 140,000 distinct CDR3 sequences; roughly 33% occur once, and the top ten carry roughly 2.2%. Sequencing was performed on axillary lymph node tissue. These receptors all stem from a female donor with breast cancer. Some clones in this sample may be carry-over from other donors' samples.

This clonotype has ten or more counts. This sequence joins TRBV7-2 and TRBJ2-3, with 7 nucleotides matching TRBD2. This CDR3 has 16 amino acids. Trimming removed 3 bases from V and 3 bases from J; junction bases left unmatched: 9. The V gene's germline CDR1 is SGHTA and CDR2 FQGNSA. The CDR3 DNA reads TGTGCCAGCAGCTTGGGAGAGCGGGGACGTACAGATACGCAGTATTTT. This translates into CASSLGERGRTDTQYF.

The rearrangement joins TRBV7-6 to TRBJ1-1, with D possibly TRBD1 on 6 matching bases. V was pared by 5 bases and J by 3 bases, with 16 bases between. Germline loops: CDR1 SGHVS, CDR2 FNYEAQ. The CDR3 totals 15 residues. CDR3 loop: CASSETAGADTEAFF. CDR3 DNA: TGTGCCAGCAGCGAAACGGCGGGGGCGGACACTGAAGCTTTCTTT.

The chain has TRBV6-1 and TRBJ2-6; D is tentatively TRBD1 or TRBD2 (5 bases each). Germline CDR1 MNHNS, CDR2 SASEGT. Deletions cut 3 bases from V and 0 bases from J, with 6 bases between. The CDR3 contains 15 residues. The CDR3 region has the DNA TGTGCCAGCAGTGATGGGGGCTCTGGGGCCAACGTCCTGACTTTC. This sequence encodes CASSDGGSGANVLTF.

This clonotype was recorded many times. The rearrangement joins TRBV19 to TRBJ2-1; 7 bases are shared with TRBD2. CDR1 is LNHDA and CDR2 is SQIVND in the germline V gene (reference sequence). The CDR3 loop spans 15 amino acids. The V gene end was trimmed by 6 bases and the J gene end by 4 bases; junction bases not matched to a gene: 9. CDR3 coding DNA: TGTGCCAGTAGAGCGAGCGGGATACTATACAATGAGCAGTTCTTC. Translating gives CASRASGILYNEQFF.

This clonotype has at least ten counts. The chain is built from TRBV5-5 and TRBJ1-3; D is uncertain. CDR3 size: 13 residues. The V end was cut by 4 bases, the J end by 0 bases, with 5 bases between. Germline CDR1 is SGHKS and CDR2 is YYEKEE (reference sequence). CDR3 amino acids: CASSQNSGNTIYF. The CDR3, as DNA: TGTGCCAGCAGCCAAAACTCTGGAAACACCATATATTTT.

There are many counts of this clonotype. The chain joins TRBV20-1 to TRBJ1-5; 7 positions agree with TRBD1. With 4 bases clipped from V and 5 bases from J, the junction kept 5 bases outside the gene matches. The length of the CDR3 is 13 residues. Germline V CDR1 and CDR2: DFQATT, SNEGSKA (reference sequence). CDR3 loop: CSAIGTGDQPQHF. The CDR3 nucleotides are TGCAGTGCTATCGGCACAGGGGATCAGCCCCAGCATTTT.

This clonotype was counted ten times or more. V and J are TRBV6-2 or TRBV6-3 and TRBJ1-5; 11 positions agree with TRBD1. The germline V gene has CDR1 MNHEY and CDR2 SVGEGT. Trimming cost V 8 bases and J 6 bases; bases outside gene matches: 6. The CDR3 consists of 14 residues. Here the CDR3 reads CASDRTGGPQPQHF. The CDR3 DNA is TGTGCCAGCGATCGGACAGGGGGCCCTCAGCCCCAGCATTTT.

This clonotype was found many times. The genes are TRBV7-9 and TRBJ2-3; tentatively, D is TRBD2 (5 bases). V was cut by 0 bases and J by 6 bases, with 7 bases left in between. Germline V gene lookup returns CDR1 SEHNR and CDR2 FQNEAQ (reference sequence). The CDR3 runs 13 residues. CDR3 sequence reads: CASSLAGMDTQYF. In DNA, the CDR3 is TGTGCCAGCAGCTTAGCCGGGATGGATACGCAGTATTTT.